These T cell receptor beta chains were read from a single sample in a study of blood T cell repertoires in COVID-19. Produced via immunoSEQ multiplex PCR; TCRdb's table is partial and in-frame only. The sample includes some 210,000 clones, about 83% of them seen just once. The sequencing input was peripheral blood. The receptors come from a woman aged 70-85 years with active or convalescent COVID-19. The CDR3 runs from the conserved cysteine through the conserved F or W. Each record gives: D gene, clone size, J gene, V gene, CDR3 DNA, CDR3 protein. D genes are given only for firm matches. Not all rows give a size; the values are once, few, many and, for expanded clones, a class.

.,.,TRBJ2-7,TRBV2,TGTGCCAGCAGAACAGGGATCTACGAGCAGTACTTC,CASRTGIYEQYF
.,.,TRBJ2-7,TRBV19,TGTGCCAGTAGACTCGGGGACTCGAGGTACTTC,CASRLGDSRYF
.,.,TRBJ2-7,TRBV21-1,TGTGCCAGCAGCAAGTTCCTGGAGGGCTACGAGCAGTACTTC,CASSKFLEGYEQYF
.,.,TRBJ1-2,TRBV19,TGTGCCAGTAGTGGCAATGGCTACACCTTC,CASSGNGYTF
.,.,TRBJ2-1,TRBV29-1,TGCAGCGCCGAACGGGGTCTCTACAATGAGCAGTTCTTC,CSAERGLYNEQFF
.,.,TRBJ1-2,TRBV5-1,TGCGCCAGCAGCTTGGGGAGTGTGCGAGGAGATGGCTACACCTTC,CASSLGSVRGDGYTF
.,.,TRBJ2-7,TRBV28,TGTGCCAGCAGTTTAACAGGGATCTACGAGCAGTACTTC,CASSLTGIYEQYF
TRBD1,.,TRBJ2-7,TRBV5-1,TGCGCCAGCAGCGCGACAGGGGCCTACGAGCAGTACTTC,CASSATGAYEQYF
.,.,TRBJ2-5,TRBV19,TGTGCCAGTAGTATAGGGCTGTACCAAGAGACCCAGTACTTC,CASSIGLYQETQYF
TRBD2,once,TRBJ2-1,TRBV19,TGTGCCAGTAGTATTAAGGTGGTAGCGGGAACTGAGCAGTTCTTC,CASSIKVVAGTEQFF
.,.,TRBJ2-3,TRBV29-1,TGCAGTCTGGGGCAAAGTAGCACAGATACGCAGTATTTT,CSLGQSSTDTQYF
.,.,TRBJ1-3,TRBV24-1,TGTGCCACCGATCGTACACCTGGAAACACCATATATTTT,CATDRTPGNTIYF
TRBD2,few,TRBJ2-1,TRBV6-1,TGTGCCAGCAGTGAACGTAGCGGGAGATTCGATGAGCAGTTCTTC,CASSERSGRFDEQFF
.,.,TRBJ1-1,TRBV2,TGTGCCAGCAGTGAACAGGGGATTGGTACTGAAGCTTTCTTT,CASSEQGIGTEAFF
TRBD2,once,TRBJ2-2,TRBV18,TGTGCCAGCTCACCACCGACTAGCGGAACCGGGGAGCTGTTTTTT,CASSPPTSGTGELFF
TRBD1,.,TRBJ2-2,TRBV5-1,TGCGCCAGCAGCCGATTATACAGGGGAGCGGACACCGGGGAGCTGTTTTTT,CASSRLYRGADTGELFF
TRBD2,once,TRBJ2-1,TRBV28,TGTGCCAGCAGTTCCCCGCTGGGCGGGAGGGCCATCTCCTACAATGAGCAGTTCTTC,CASSSPLGGRAISYNEQFF
.,.,TRBJ1-1,TRBV25-1,TGTGCCAGCAAAGCGCCGGAAACGAACACTGAAGCTTTCTTT,CASKAPETNTEAFF
.,once,TRBJ2-7,TRBV18,TGTGCCAGCTCACCACGGCTCGACGAGCAGTACTTC,CASSPRLDEQYF
TRBD2,once,TRBJ2-7,TRBV2,TGTGCCAGCAGTGATAGAGCGGGATACTACGAGCAGTACTTC,CASSDRAGYYEQYF
.,.,TRBJ2-5,TRBV28,TGTGCCAGCAATAAAAGCGGGCTTACCCAGTACTTC,CASNKSGLTQYF
.,.,TRBJ2-6,TRBV6-5,TGTGCCAGCACCCCGGGGGGGGCCAACGTCCTGACTTTC,CASTPGGANVLTF
.,.,TRBJ1-5,TRBV5-1,TGCGCCAGCAGCCCAGATCTGGCGGATAGCAATCAGCCCCAGCATTTT,CASSPDLADSNQPQHF
TRBD1,.,TRBJ2-7,TRBV28,TGTGCCAGCAGTTTGGCCTCCGCGGACAGGGCCTACGAGCAGTACTTC,CASSLASADRAYEQYF
TRBD1,.,TRBJ2-5,TRBV19,TGTGCCAGTAGTACACCGGGACAGGGAATGTTAGAGACCCAGTACTTC,CASSTPGQGMLETQYF
.,.,TRBJ1-5,TRBV18,TGTGCCAGCTCACCCTCACGGAGCCATGATCAGCCCCAGCATTTT,CASSPSRSHDQPQHF
TRBD1,.,TRBJ1-5,TRBV7-4,TGTGCCAGCAGCTTAGGGACAGGGGGCCGCAATCAGCCCCAGCATTTT,CASSLGTGGRNQPQHF
.,.,TRBJ1-5,TRBV28,TGTGCCAGCAGTTTATTCGGAGGGGAAAATAATCAGCCCCAGCATTTT,CASSLFGGENNQPQHF
.,few,TRBJ2-7,TRBV10-3,TGTGCCATCAGTACGTCCGGGTACGAGCAGTACTTC,CAISTSGYEQYF
.,.,TRBJ2-3,TRBV5-1,TGCGCCAGCAGCTTTGCCGGTAGCACAGATACGCAGTATTTT,CASSFAGSTDTQYF
TRBD1,.,TRBJ2-2,TRBV5-1,TGCGCCAGCCACAGGGGGGACGCGAACACCGGGGAGCTGTTTTTT,CASHRGDANTGELFF
.,many,TRBJ1-5,TRBV27,TGTGCCAGCAGCACGGACATCGGACATGGACAGCCCCAGCATTTT,CASSTDIGHGQPQHF
TRBD2,.,TRBJ2-1,TRBV14,TGTGCCAGCAGCCAAGAAAGCCCTAGCGGGAGGGGTTTTAATGAGCAGTTCTTC,CASSQESPSGRGFNEQFF
.,once,TRBJ2-5,TRBV5-1,TGCGCCAGCAGCTTGGGTTTGGGGTTGGCGGGCCAAGAGACCCAGTACTTC,CASSLGLGLAGQETQYF
.,few,TRBJ2-1,TRBV19,TGTGCCAGTAGTATAGATGCTAGGAGGCTAGTTAATGAGCAGTTCTTC,CASSIDARRLVNEQFF
.,.,TRBJ1-1,TRBV28,TGTGCCAGCAGCACGACAGAGATGAACACTGAAGCTTTCTTT,CASSTTEMNTEAFF
.,.,TRBJ1-2,TRBV19,TGTGCCAGTAGTCTCCGGGGGGCCGCTATCTATGGCTACACCTTC,CASSLRGAAIYGYTF
TRBD1,.,TRBJ2-7,TRBV5-1,TGCGCCAGCAGCTTCCGACAGGGCCACGAGCAGTACTTC,CASSFRQGHEQYF
.,.,TRBJ2-5,TRBV15,TGTGCCACCAGCACTAGGGTGGGGCAGGGGACCCAGTACTTC,CATSTRVGQGTQYF
TRBD1,.,TRBJ2-1,TRBV7-3,TGTGCCAGCAGCCCCGGACAGGGGGCTAGCTCCCGGGAGCAGTTCTTC,CASSPGQGASSREQFF
.,.,TRBJ1-1,TRBV9,TGTGCCAGCAGCGTATATCCGAACACTGAAGCTTTCTTT,CASSVYPNTEAFF
.,.,TRBJ1-1,TRBV5-1,TGCGCCAGCAATCTTGGGGCGAACACTGAAGCTTTCTTT,CASNLGANTEAFF
.,.,TRBJ2-5,TRBV6-5,TGTGCCAGCAGTTACAGAAGCAGGCAAGAGACCCAGTACTTC,CASSYRSRQETQYF
TRBD2,.,TRBJ2-4,TRBV6-2/TRBV6-3,TGTGCCAGCAGTTATTTCGGCGGGAGCGTTAGCAAAAACATTCAGTACTTC,CASSYFGGSVSKNIQYF
.,.,TRBJ2-7,TRBV6-2/TRBV6-3,TGTGCCAGCAGTTCCCTGGCAGAGCAGTACTTC,CASSSLAEQYF
.,.,TRBJ1-1,TRBV12-3/TRBV12-4,TGTGCCAGCAGTTTAGGGCACAGTCAAGCTTTCTTT,CASSLGHSQAFF
.,.,TRBJ1-1,TRBV11-1,TGTGCCAGCAGCTTAGATTGGGGCGGCACTGAAGCTTTCTTT,CASSLDWGGTEAFF
.,.,TRBJ1-3,TRBV19,TGTGCCAGTAGTATCCAGGGGTATGGAAACACCATATATTTT,CASSIQGYGNTIYF
.,.,TRBJ2-3,TRBV29-1,TGCAGCGTGTACTGGGCCACTCGTGGCACAGATACGCAGTATTTT,CSVYWATRGTDTQYF
.,.,TRBJ1-3,TRBV5-4,TGTGCCAGCAGCTTGGGTGGGCTCTCTGGAAACACCATATATTTT,CASSLGGLSGNTIYF
.,.,TRBJ1-5,TRBV5-8,TGTGCCAGCAGCTTGTGGGAGGGGGGATCGGATCAGCCCCAGCATTTT,CASSLWEGGSDQPQHF
.,.,TRBJ1-2,TRBV7-9,TGTGCCAGCAGCACCGCGTTAGGGGTCGGTCAAAATGGCTACACCTTC,CASSTALGVGQNGYTF